Each of the 16 T cell receptor beta chains below was sequenced from the same sample in a study of blood T cells in healthy people across ages. Using a J-beta primer mix together with a sample-barcoded 5' primer, a second PCR was run for about 7 to 12 cycles. TCRdb independently ran MiXCR on the 5' RACE reads; one entry per CDR3 protein. The sample consists of 980,000 or so distinct CDR3 sequences, roughly 43% of them appearing once. What was sequenced was blood. These receptors all come from a man aged 25-40 years in good health.

The J gene is TRBJ1-6, the V gene TRBV3-1, with D hard to call. Trimming pared 1 base from V and 7 bases from J, leaving 8 bases between. In germline, CDR1 is LGHDT, CDR2 YNNKEL (reference sequence). The CDR3 contains 14 residues. The CDR3 is CASSQGFGNSPLHF. The CDR3 nucleotides are TGTGCCAGCAGCCAAGGGTTCGGGAATTCACCCCTCCACTTT.

The gene calls are TRBV28 and TRBJ1-6; 7 bases fit TRBD1. V was clipped by 5 bases and J by 4 bases; unmatched bases: 5. Germline-derived CDR1 and CDR2 are MDHEN and SYDVKM. This CDR3 is 15 amino acids long. CDR3 nucleotides: TGTGCCAGCAGTGGGGAGGGACAGTATAATTCACCCCTCCACTTT. Amino acids: CASSGEGQYNSPLHF.

The J gene is TRBJ2-7, the V gene TRBV6-5; D remains ambiguous. The germline gives CDR1 MNHEY, CDR2 SVGAGI. The CDR3 spans 16 residues. V lost 0 bases to trimming and J lost 0 bases, with 12 bases between them. The CDR3 region has the DNA TGTGCCAGCAGTTACTCAAAGCAGGCGAGCTCCTACGAGCAGTACTTC. Translated: CASSYSKQASSYEQYF.

This rearrangement joins TRBV28 to TRBJ2-4; 9 bases fit TRBD1. The last part of the DNA fits TRBJ2-7 better; the J call may be wrong. The CDR3 is 15 amino acids. The germline gives CDR1 MDHEN, CDR2 SYDVKM. The CDR3 DNA is TGTGCCAGCAGTCCAGCCGGGACAGGGAACTACGAGCAGTACTTC. Translation gives CASSPAGTGNYEQYF.

This chain joins TRBV2 and TRBJ2-1; 7 nucleotides agree with TRBD2. This CDR3 contains 15 residues. The germline V gene encodes CDR1 SNHLY and CDR2 FYNNEI. J was trimmed by 0 bases and V by 3 bases; bases with no gene match: 2. The CDR3 here is CASSERGTSYNEQFF. The DNA for the CDR3 is TGTGCCAGCAGTGAGCGGGGGACCTCCTACAATGAGCAGTTCTTC.

This clonotype appeared a few times. J is TRBJ2-5 and V is TRBV12-3 or TRBV12-4; D is unresolved. This CDR3 contains 15 residues. The ends were cut back, 6 bases at V and 2 bases at J, with 16 bases in the middle. The CDR3 DNA is TGTGCCAGCAGCCTAAAAAGGGCAGCACAAGAGACCCAGTACTTC. This translates into CASSLKRAAQETQYF.

There are a few counts of this clonotype. V gene TRBV3-1 combines with J gene TRBJ2-7; the D gene is possibly TRBD2 (5 bases). Trimming removed 10 bases at V and 6 bases at J, with 16 bases between. Germline lookup yields CDR1 LGHDT and CDR2 YNNKEL (reference sequence). The length of the CDR3 is 12 residues. The CDR3 coding sequence is TGTGCCACTACCAATCCCCGGGGCGAGCAGTACTTC. This codes for CATTNPRGEQYF.

The rearrangement uses TRBV20-1 and TRBJ2-7; 8 nucleotides align to TRBD2. CDR1 and CDR2 (germline): DFQATT, SNEGSKA (reference sequence). This CDR3 is 14 amino acids long. J was trimmed by 4 bases and V by 3 bases; bases with no gene match: 8. CDR3 coding DNA: TGCAGTGCTAGTGACGGGGGGGCCGTATACGAGCAGTACTTC. It encodes CSASDGGAVYEQYF.

The chain joins TRBV30 to TRBJ1-1; D perhaps matches TRBD1 (5 bases). The V and J ends lost 4 bases and 5 bases respectively, with 14 bases between them. The CDR3 runs 13 residues. Germline assignment: CDR1 GTSNPN and CDR2 SVGIG (reference sequence). CDR3: CAWIQAGRTEAFF. The CDR3 nucleotides read TGTGCCTGGATTCAAGCAGGGCGGACTGAAGCTTTCTTT.

This chain connects TRBV30 to TRBJ2-4, with a tentative D call TRBD1 (5 bases). Germline values: CDR1 GTSNPN, CDR2 SVGIG (reference sequence). This CDR3 contains 11 residues. V was clipped by 0 bases and J by 15 bases, with 12 bases between them. The CDR3 DNA reads TGTGCCTGGAGTGTACGGCAGGGAAGGTACTTC. Residues: CAWSVRQGRYF. The full variable domain, in which reference TRBV30 and TRBJ2-4 provide the parts outside the CDR3, is SQTIHQWPATLVQPVGSPLSLECTVEGTSNPNLYWYRQAAGRGLQLLFYSVGIGQISSEVPQNLSASRPQDRQFILSSKKLLLSDSGFYLCAWSVRQGRYFGAGTRLSVL.

There are many counts of this clonotype. The chain links TRBV6-1 to TRBJ2-2; D possibly corresponds to TRBD1 (6 bases). V was clipped by 6 bases and J by 1 base, with 9 bases between them. The CDR3 runs 14 residues. Germline CDR1 reads MNHNS; CDR2 reads SASEGT. The CDR3: CASRWTVNTGELFF. The CDR3 nucleotides read TGTGCCAGCAGATGGACAGTGAACACCGGGGAGCTGTTTTTT.

This clonotype was seen a handful of times. The rearrangement joins TRBV20-1 to TRBJ2-1, with 11 bases fitting TRBD2. With V trimmed by 5 bases and J by 0 bases, 12 bases remained unmatched. The CDR3 runs to 18 residues. CDR1 and CDR2 (germline): DFQATT, SNEGSKA (reference sequence). The CDR3 sequence is CSAPSGGLRMSSYNEQFF. The CDR3, as DNA: TGCAGTGCTCCTAGCGGGGGGCTCCGGATGAGCTCCTACAATGAGCAGTTCTTC.

This clonotype was seen repeatedly, ten times or more. The chain is built from TRBV5-1 and TRBJ2-7; D may be TRBD1 or TRBD2 (5 bases each). This CDR3 has 16 residues. V dropped 2 bases and J dropped 0 bases, with 15 bases sitting between them. The germline CDR1 and CDR2 sequences are SGHRS and YFSETQ. CDR3 DNA sequence: TGCGCCAGCAGCTTAAGTGGGCCGGGGCCCTCCTACGAGCAGTACTTC. It codes for CASSLSGPGPSYEQYF.

This chain connects TRBV6-2 or TRBV6-3 to TRBJ2-3, with D perhaps matching TRBD1 (6 bases). This CDR3 has 15 amino acids. Trimming shortened V by 2 bases and J by 4 bases, and 13 bases separated the two germline ends. Germline values: CDR1 MNHEY, CDR2 SVGEGT. The CDR3: CASSYHIQGPDTQYF. The CDR3 bases are TGTGCCAGCAGTTACCACATACAGGGCCCAGATACGCAGTATTTT.

This clonotype was counted at least ten times. J is TRBJ1-1 and V is TRBV11-1; D remains unclear. CDR1 and CDR2 (germline): SGHAT, FQDESV (reference sequence). The V end was cut by 4 bases, the J end by 0 bases, with 12 bases between. The CDR3 has 15 residues. DNA for the CDR3: TGTGCCAGCAGCTCGCCGGGCCCCTTGAACACTGAAGCTTTCTTT. This translates into CASSSPGPLNTEAFF. Filled out from reference TRBV11-1 and TRBJ1-1, the complete variable domain reads EAEVAQSPRYKITEKSQAVAFWCDPISGHATLYWYRQILGQGPELLVQFQDESVVDDSQLPKDRFSAERLKGVDSTLKIQPAELGDSAMYLCASSSPGPLNTEAFFGQGTRLTVV.

This chain connects TRBV5-1 to TRBJ2-7; TRBD2 agrees at 7 bases. The CDR3 totals 16 residues. J lost 7 bases, V lost 2 bases, and 15 bases had no gene match. Germline V gene lookup returns CDR1 SGHRS and CDR2 YFSETQ. This chain's CDR3 is CASSLSKTSVRTEQYF. DNA for the CDR3: TGCGCCAGCAGCTTATCCAAAACTAGCGTCCGCACTGAGCAGTACTTC.